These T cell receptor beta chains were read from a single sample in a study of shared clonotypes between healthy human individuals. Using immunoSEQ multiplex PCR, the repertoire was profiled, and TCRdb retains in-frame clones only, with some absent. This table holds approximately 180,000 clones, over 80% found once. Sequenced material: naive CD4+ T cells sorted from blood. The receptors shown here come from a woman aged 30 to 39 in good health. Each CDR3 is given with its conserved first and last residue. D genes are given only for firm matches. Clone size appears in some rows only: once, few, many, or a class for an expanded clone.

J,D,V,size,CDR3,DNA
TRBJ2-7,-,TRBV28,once,CASSLADPYEQYF,TGTGCCAGCAGTTTAGCGGATCCCTACGAGCAGTACTTC
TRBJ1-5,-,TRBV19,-,CASTQFLGEPQHF,TGTGCCAGTACCCAGTTTCTGGGAGAGCCCCAGCATTTT
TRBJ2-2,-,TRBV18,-,CASSPVTGELFF,TGTGCCAGCTCACCAGTCACCGGGGAGCTGTTTTTT
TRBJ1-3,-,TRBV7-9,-,CASSSDPLGAGNTIYF,TGTGCCAGCAGCTCCGACCCATTAGGGGCTGGAAACACCATATATTTT
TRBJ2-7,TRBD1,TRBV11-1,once,CASSTGQGARNEQYF,TGTGCCAGCAGCACAGGACAGGGGGCTCGAAACGAGCAGTACTTC
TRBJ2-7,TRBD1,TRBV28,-,CASSLLRDRAYEQYF,TGTGCCAGCAGTTTACTTCGCGACAGGGCCTACGAGCAGTACTTC
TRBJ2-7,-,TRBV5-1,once,CASSLTGSEYEQYF,TGCGCCAGCAGCTTGACAGGGAGTGAGTACGAGCAGTACTTC
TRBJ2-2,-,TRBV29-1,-,CSVARGTVAGELFF,TGCAGCGTGGCTAGGGGTACGGTTGCCGGGGAGCTGTTTTTT
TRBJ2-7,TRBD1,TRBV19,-,CASSIDHRRTGVSYEQYF,TGTGCCAGTAGTATAGATCATCGGAGGACAGGGGTATCCTACGAGCAGTACTTC
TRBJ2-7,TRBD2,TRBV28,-,CASRRILAGGNEQYF,TGTGCCAGCAGACGGATACTAGCGGGAGGGAACGAGCAGTACTTC
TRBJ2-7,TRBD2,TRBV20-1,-,CSARTSYEQYF,TGCAGTGCCCGGACTAGCTACGAGCAGTACTTC
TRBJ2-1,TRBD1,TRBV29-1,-,CSIRQGSYNEQFF,TGCAGCATTAGACAGGGCTCCTACAATGAGCAGTTCTTC
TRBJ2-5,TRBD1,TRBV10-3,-,CAIRDREETQYF,TGTGCCATCCGGGACAGGGAAGAGACCCAGTACTTC
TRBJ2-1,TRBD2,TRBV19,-,CASSMDTSGAYNEQFF,TGTGCCAGTAGTATGGACACTAGCGGGGCCTACAATGAGCAGTTCTTC
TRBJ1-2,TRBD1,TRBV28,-,CASNVGGQGMRYTF,TGTGCCAGCAACGTAGGGGGCCAGGGAATGCGCTACACCTTC
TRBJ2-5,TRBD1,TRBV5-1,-,CASRRQGASLQETQYF,TGCGCCAGCAGGCGGCAGGGGGCGTCCCTACAAGAGACCCAGTACTTC
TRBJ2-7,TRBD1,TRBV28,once,CASSLTGTGTYEQYF,TGTGCCAGCAGTTTAACCGGGACAGGGACCTACGAGCAGTACTTC
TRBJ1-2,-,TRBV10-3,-,CAISEIEGYGYTF,TGTGCCATCAGTGAGATTGAGGGCTATGGCTACACCTTC
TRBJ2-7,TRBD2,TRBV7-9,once,CASSYSAGVSYEQYF,TGTGCCAGCAGCTATTCTGCGGGAGTATCCTACGAGCAGTACTTC
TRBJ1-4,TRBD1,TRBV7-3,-,CASSLSTTGITNEKLFF,TGTGCCAGCAGCTTATCGACGACAGGGATAACTAATGAAAAACTGTTTTTT
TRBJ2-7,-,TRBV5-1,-,CASSLSYGNYEQYF,TGCGCCAGCAGCTTGTCCTACGGGAACTACGAGCAGTACTTC
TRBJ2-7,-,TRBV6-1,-,CASRYHLGNEQYF,TGTGCCAGCAGGTACCACCTTGGGAACGAGCAGTACTTC
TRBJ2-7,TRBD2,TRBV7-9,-,CASSLALADASEQYF,TGTGCCAGCAGCTTAGCCCTAGCGGACGCCTCCGAGCAGTACTTC
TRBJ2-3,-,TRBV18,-,CASSLISGAETDTQYF,TGTGCCAGCTCACTTATTAGCGGAGCGGAGACAGATACGCAGTATTTT
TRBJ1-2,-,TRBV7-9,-,CASSLEIPQGGYTF,TGTGCCAGCAGCTTAGAAATCCCCCAGGGAGGCTACACCTTC
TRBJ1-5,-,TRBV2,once,CASSLKGDHQPQHF,TGTGCCAGCAGTCTAAAGGGGGATCATCAGCCCCAGCATTTT
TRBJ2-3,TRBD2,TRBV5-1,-,CASRPAGGDTQYF,TGCGCCAGCAGACCGGCGGGAGGAGATACGCAGTATTTT
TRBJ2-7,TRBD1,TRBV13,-,CASSWGQGYEQYF,TGTGCCAGCAGCTGGGGACAGGGATACGAGCAGTACTTC
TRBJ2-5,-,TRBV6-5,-,CASRVTGAGEQYF,TGTGCCAGCAGAGTCACAGGGGCGGGGGAGCAGTACTTC
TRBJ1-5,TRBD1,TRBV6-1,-,CASSDLFQGGGNQPQHF,TGTGCCAGCAGTGACCTCTTCCAGGGGGGTGGAAATCAGCCCCAGCATTTT
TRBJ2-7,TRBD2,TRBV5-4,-,CASRNRTSGTKAQYF,TGTGCCAGCAGAAACCGGACTAGCGGGACGAAGGCGCAGTACTTC
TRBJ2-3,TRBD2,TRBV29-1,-,CSVEGGELAGGPSDTQYF,TGCAGCGTTGAAGGGGGGGAACTAGCGGGAGGGCCTTCAGATACGCAGTATTTT
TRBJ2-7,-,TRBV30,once,CAWTARSPGEQYF,TGTGCCTGGACGGCCAGGTCCCCGGGCGAGCAGTACTTC
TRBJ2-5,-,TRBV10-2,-,CASSESGAWAFEETQYF,TGCGCCAGCAGTGAGAGTGGCGCTTGGGCGTTTGAGGAGACCCAGTACTTC
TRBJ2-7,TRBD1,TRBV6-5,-,CASRRDSKSSYEQYF,TGTGCCAGCCGTCGGGACAGCAAGAGCTCCTACGAGCAGTACTTC
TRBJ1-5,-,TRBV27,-,CASRLDPRGQPQHF,TGTGCCAGCAGACTGGACCCTAGGGGCCAGCCCCAGCATTTT
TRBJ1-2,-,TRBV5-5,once,CASSLTAGGGYTF,TGTGCCAGCAGCTTGACCGCCGGCGGTGGCTACACCTTC
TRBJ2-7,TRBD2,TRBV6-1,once,CASRASGNEQYF,TGTGCCAGCAGAGCTAGCGGGAACGAGCAGTACTTC
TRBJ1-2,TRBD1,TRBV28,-,CASSSPYGTVNYGYTF,TGTGCCAGCAGTTCTCCTTACGGGACAGTCAACTATGGCTACACCTTC
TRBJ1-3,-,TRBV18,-,CASSPPGEAGNTIYF,TGTGCCAGCTCACCTCCAGGAGAGGCTGGAAACACCATATATTTT
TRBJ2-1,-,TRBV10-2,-,CASSVATRANQQFF,TGCGCCAGCAGTGTGGCGACTAGGGCCAATCAGCAGTTCTTC
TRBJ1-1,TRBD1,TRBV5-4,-,CASSVPGTGNTEAFF,TGTGCCAGCAGCGTCCCCGGGACAGGGAACACTGAAGCTTTCTTT
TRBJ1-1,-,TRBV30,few,CAWTLHTEAFF,TGTGCCTGGACCCTACACACTGAAGCTTTCTTT
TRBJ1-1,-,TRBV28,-,CASRMTAYTEAFF,TGTGCCAGCAGAATGACAGCTTACACTGAAGCTTTCTTT
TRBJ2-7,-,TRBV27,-,CASSLLGQFSYEQYF,TGTGCCAGCAGTTTATTAGGACAGTTCTCCTACGAGCAGTACTTC
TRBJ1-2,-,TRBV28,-,CASSPNNYGYTF,TGTGCCAGCAGTCCGAACAACTATGGCTACACCTTC